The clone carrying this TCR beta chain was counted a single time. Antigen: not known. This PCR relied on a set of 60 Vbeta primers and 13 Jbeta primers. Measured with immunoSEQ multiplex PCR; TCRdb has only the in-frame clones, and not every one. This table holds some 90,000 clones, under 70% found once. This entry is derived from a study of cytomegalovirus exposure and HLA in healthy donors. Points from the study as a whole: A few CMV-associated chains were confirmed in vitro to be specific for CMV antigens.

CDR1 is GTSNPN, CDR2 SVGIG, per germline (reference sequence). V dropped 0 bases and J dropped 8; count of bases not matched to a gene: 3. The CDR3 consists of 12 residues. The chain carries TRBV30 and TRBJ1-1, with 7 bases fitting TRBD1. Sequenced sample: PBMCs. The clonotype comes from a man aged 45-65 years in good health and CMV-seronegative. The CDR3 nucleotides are TGTGCCTGGAGTGTCGGGACAGTCGAAGCTTTCTTT. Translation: CAWSVGTVEAFF.